Listed below are T cell receptor beta chains from one sample, sequenced in a study of cytomegalovirus exposure and HLA in healthy donors. The table came from immunoSEQ multiplex PCR; TCRdb's copy has only in-frame clones and leaves some out. The sample carries some 130,000 clones, 75% recorded once. Sequenced: PBMCs. The receptors originated from a man aged 25 to 40 in good health and CMV-seronegative. Both conserved end residues are part of each CDR3. Each record gives: V gene, J gene, CDR3 protein.

>TRBV19|TRBJ1-5
CASSITGARQPQHF
>TRBV5-6|TRBJ1-3
CASSRGQSSGNTIYF
>TRBV19|TRBJ2-3
CASSIGGAGGNTQYF
>TRBV28|TRBJ1-5
CASSKTGFGQPQHF
>TRBV11-2|TRBJ2-4
CASSLLQLAKNIQYF
>TRBV5-1|TRBJ1-4
CASSGGTGGTNEKLFF
>TRBV7-2|TRBJ1-2
CASSESTPQAF
>TRBV11-3|TRBJ2-1
CASSLDGDNEQFF
>TRBV7-8|TRBJ2-4
CASSPGGRNIQYF
>TRBV28|TRBJ1-5
CASSPTGPVSQPQHF
>TRBV9|TRBJ1-4
CASSATGVLPLNEKLFF
>TRBV30|TRBJ2-5
CAWSVGTSEETQYF
>TRBV11-2|TRBJ2-1
CASSDRSSYNEQFF
>TRBV27|TRBJ2-7
CASSPGQGGREQYF
>TRBV7-8|TRBJ2-7
CASSLTSGRAYSYEQYF
>TRBV13|TRBJ2-5
CASSDSGRGQFGETQYF
>TRBV9|TRBJ2-1
CASSVDSSNEQFF
>TRBV28|TRBJ2-5
CASTSSGGAETQYF
>TRBV7-2|TRBJ2-7
CASSWDTAYEQYF
>TRBV19|TRBJ2-2
CASGGGGTSPNTGELFF
>TRBV11-3|TRBJ2-5
CASSYGQGQETQYF
>TRBV5-1|TRBJ2-7
CASSLAAGDLYEQYF
>TRBV19|TRBJ2-5
CASSMGRGHQETQYF
>TRBV7-8|TRBJ1-6
CASSSDGNSPLHF
>TRBV2|TRBJ2-5
CATGTQETQYF
>TRBV5-1|TRBJ2-3
CASSRVGREGTDTQYF
>TRBV30|TRBJ1-5
CAWGGPGGWRNQPQHF
>TRBV7-9|TRBJ2-6
CASSLSANSGANGLTF
>TRBV28|TRBJ2-7
CASRRTDREQYF
>TRBV6-5|TRBJ2-1
CASSYPQGAGNEQFF
>TRBV2|TRBJ2-5
CASTGDQETQYF
>TRBV9|TRBJ2-1
CASSFSGRMDNEQFF
>TRBV10-3|TRBJ1-1
CAISEGRENTEAFF
>TRBV21-1|TRBJ2-1
CASRPTSGGGSNEQFF
>TRBV1|TRBJ2-2
CTSSHSGGGELFF
>TRBV5-1|TRBJ2-1
CASSLALAGGWIF
>TRBV5-1|TRBJ2-2
CASEGQNTGELFF
>TRBV25-1|TRBJ1-1
CASSGTAEVGEAFF
>TRBV5-6|TRBJ1-2
CASSLEGTGEDINYGYTF
>TRBV28|TRBJ1-4
CAGGPGQGKGEKLFF
>TRBV4-1|TRBJ1-4
CASSQGRGGGEKLFF
>TRBV5-5|TRBJ2-5
CASSLDRGETQYF
>TRBV11-3|TRBJ1-1
CASSLTGGAAFF
>TRBV7-8|TRBJ2-3
CASSKRVAGPSGDTQYF
>TRBV6-4|TRBJ1-3
CASIGTGSGNTIYF
>TRBV7-9|TRBJ2-7
CASSLGHSGGVSEQYF
>TRBV28|TRBJ2-3
CASSGTGGSVDTQYF
>TRBV19|TRBJ1-3
CASSISGGSADTIYF
>TRBV6-5|TRBJ1-5
CASSYSPDQPQHF
>TRBV7-9|TRBJ1-5
CASSSQGEQPQHF
>TRBV7-3|TRBJ1-1
CASSLTLSANTEAFF
>TRBV2|TRBJ2-7
CASIRGMGSYEQYF
>TRBV18|TRBJ1-1
CASSPAGYASNTEAFF
>TRBV5-1|TRBJ1-1
CASSLDGFERGNTEAFF
>TRBV7-2|TRBJ1-1
CASSLGWGEGAFF
>TRBV5-4|TRBJ2-5
CASSGSGSQETQYF
>TRBV11-2|TRBJ2-1
CASSLGVSRSYNEQFF
>TRBV9|TRBJ1-2
CASSVRDRGLYGYTF
>TRBV5-1|TRBJ2-3
CASSIGLGTDTQYF